This T cell receptor beta chain was obtained from a study of blood T cell repertoires in COVID-19. Study at large: Acute and convalescent COVID-19 specimens originated in the United States, Italy and Spain. Nucleic acid was either cDNA or gDNA, and it came from T cells, B-cell-depleted T cells, or PBMCs.

CDR1 is MNHEY, CDR2 SMNVEV, per germline (reference sequence). The CDR3 has 13 amino acids. J gave up 11 bases and V 4 bases, and 7 bases lay outside the gene matches. Per the original methods: Reference gene primers were amplified, and this amplification served to estimate nucleated cell counts. The protocol was immunoSEQ multiplex PCR, while the TCRdb copy is restricted to in-frame clones and leaves out a portion. V and J calls and clone size follow that table, whereas D and trimming were derived from the DNA. The sample shows about 81,000 clones, 91% of them seen only once. This TCR derives from a woman in her forties or fifties in a cohort sampled during active COVID-19. The V gene is TRBV27, the J gene TRBJ2-7, with 11 bases aligning to TRBD2. Sequencing was done on a sample of peripheral blood. CDR3 nucleotides: TGTGCCAGCAGTTGGGGGACTAGCGGTCCTGAGTACTTC. Its protein product is CASSWGTSGPEYF.